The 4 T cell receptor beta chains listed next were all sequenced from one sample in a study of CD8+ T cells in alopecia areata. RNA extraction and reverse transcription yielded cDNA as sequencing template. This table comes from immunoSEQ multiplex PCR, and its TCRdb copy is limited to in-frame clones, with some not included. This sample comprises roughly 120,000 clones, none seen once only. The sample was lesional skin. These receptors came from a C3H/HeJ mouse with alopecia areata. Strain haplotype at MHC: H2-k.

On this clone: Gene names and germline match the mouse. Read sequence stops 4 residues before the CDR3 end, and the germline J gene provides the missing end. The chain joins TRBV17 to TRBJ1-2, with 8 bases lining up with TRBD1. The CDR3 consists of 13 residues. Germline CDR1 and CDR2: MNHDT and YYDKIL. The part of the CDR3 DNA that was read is TGTGCTAGCAGTATGCGGACAGGGAGC. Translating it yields CASSMRTGS. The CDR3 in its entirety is CASSMRTGSDYTF.

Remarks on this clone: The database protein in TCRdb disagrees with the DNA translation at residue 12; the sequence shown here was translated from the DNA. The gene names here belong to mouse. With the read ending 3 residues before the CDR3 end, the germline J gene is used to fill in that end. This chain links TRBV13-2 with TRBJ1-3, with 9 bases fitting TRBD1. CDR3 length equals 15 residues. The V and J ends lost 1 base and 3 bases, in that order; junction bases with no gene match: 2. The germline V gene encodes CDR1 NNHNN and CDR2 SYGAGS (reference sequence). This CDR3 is CASGDWTGVGNTLYF. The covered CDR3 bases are TGTGCCAGCGGTGATTGGACAGGGGTTGGAAATACG.

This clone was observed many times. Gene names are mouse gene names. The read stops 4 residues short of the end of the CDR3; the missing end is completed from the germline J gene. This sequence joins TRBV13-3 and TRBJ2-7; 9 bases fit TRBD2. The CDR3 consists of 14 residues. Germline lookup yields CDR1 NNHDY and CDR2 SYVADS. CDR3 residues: CASGLRDWEYEQYF. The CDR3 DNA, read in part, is TGTGCCAGCGGTCTCCGGGACTGGGAATAT.

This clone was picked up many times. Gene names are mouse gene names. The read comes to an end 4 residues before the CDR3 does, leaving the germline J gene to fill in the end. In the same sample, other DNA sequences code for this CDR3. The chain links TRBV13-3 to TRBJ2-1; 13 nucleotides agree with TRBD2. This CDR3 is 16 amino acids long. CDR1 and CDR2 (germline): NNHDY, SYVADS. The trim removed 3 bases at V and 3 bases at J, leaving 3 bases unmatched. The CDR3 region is CASSGGLGGRYAEQFF. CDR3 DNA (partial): TGTGCCAGCAGTGGAGGACTGGGGGGGCGCTATGCT.